These 22 T cell receptor beta chains were all obtained from the same sample, sequenced in a study of blood T cell repertoires in COVID-19. Produced via immunoSEQ multiplex PCR; TCRdb's table is partial and in-frame only. The table shows about 400,000 clones, with more than 80% occurring only once. Sequences were obtained from peripheral blood. All receptors derive from a man aged 40-49 years with acute or convalescent COVID-19.

This clone was detected only once. In the same sample, other DNA sequences code for this CDR3. The chain has TRBV3-1 (or the pseudogene TRBV3-2) and TRBJ2-2, with 7 bases aligning to TRBD1. The CDR3 loop spans 15 amino acids. Losses at the gene ends were 4 bases for V and 3 bases for J; bases not matched to a gene: 5. Germline V gives CDR1 LGHDT, CDR2 YNNKEL (reference sequence). The CDR3 DNA follows: TGTGCCAGCAGCCTCGGTACAGGGGACACCGGGGAGCTGTTTTTT. Protein sequence: CASSLGTGDTGELFF.

The table lists this clone with a count of one. The gene calls are TRBV5-4 and TRBJ1-2; weak D call: TRBD1 (5 bases). The germline V gene has CDR1 SGHNT and CDR2 YYREEE (reference sequence). V lost 1 base, J lost 2 bases, and 12 bases lay in between. There are 15 residues in the CDR3. The CDR3 spells CASSLIQEGNYGYTF. CDR3 sequence (DNA): TGTGCCAGCAGCTTGATCCAGGAGGGGAACTATGGCTACACCTTC.

This sequence joins TRBV10-3 and TRBJ1-2; D may be TRBD1 (6 bases). Trimming shortened V by 4 bases and J by 2 bases, and 8 bases separated the two germline ends. The germline V gene has CDR1 ENHRY and CDR2 SYGVKD. There are 13 residues in the CDR3. The CDR3 reads CAISGDTNYGYTF. For the CDR3, the DNA is TGTGCCATCAGTGGGGACACCAACTATGGCTACACCTTC.

The chain employs TRBV6-5 and TRBJ1-1; 7 bases map to TRBD1. The CDR3 covers 15 residues. The ends lost 5 bases at V and 5 bases at J; junction bases unmatched: 11. Germline lookup yields CDR1 MNHEY and CDR2 SVGAGI. The CDR3: CASSTQDRIGTEAFF. The DNA of the CDR3 is TGTGCCAGCAGTACCCAGGACAGGATAGGAACTGAAGCTTTCTTT.

V gene TRBV19 combines with J gene TRBJ1-1; TRBD1 is a possible D gene (5 bases). V was cut by 3 bases and J by 5 bases, with 16 bases left in between. The length of the CDR3 is 15 residues. The germline gives CDR1 LNHDA, CDR2 SQIVND (reference sequence). CDR3 region: CASSIGALGGTEAFF. The CDR3 DNA follows: TGTGCCAGTAGTATCGGGGCGCTCGGGGGAACTGAAGCTTTCTTT.

This chain connects TRBV19 to TRBJ2-7; 9 nucleotides line up with TRBD2. The CDR3 extends over 15 amino acids. Trimming cost V 5 bases and J 4 bases; bases outside gene matches: 9. Germline V gene data show CDR1 as LNHDA and CDR2 as SQIVND (reference sequence). The CDR3 bases are TGTGCCAGTAGTCGAACCCTAGCGGGGAATTACGAGCAGTACTTC. Encoded protein: CASSRTLAGNYEQYF.

V usage is TRBV6-6 and J usage is TRBJ1-4, with D perhaps TRBD1 (5 bases). The germline V and J ends were trimmed by 0 bases and 5 bases, with 10 bases remaining between them. The CDR3 has 15 residues. Germline CDR1 and CDR2: MNHNY and SVGAGI (reference sequence). The CDR3 DNA reads as TGTGCCAGCAGTTACTCGACCAGGGTAAATGAAAAACTGTTTTTT. Protein product: CASSYSTRVNEKLFF.

CDR3 nucleotide sequence: TGCGCCAGCAGACAACCACAGGAGAATTATGGCTACACCTTC. Translation: CASRQPQENYGYTF. This chain connects TRBV5-1 to TRBJ1-2; a weak D match, TRBD1 (5 bases). CDR3 length equals 14 residues. Germline V lookup: CDR1 SGHRS, CDR2 YFSETQ. The V end was cut by 5 bases, the J end by 5 bases, with 16 bases between.

V usage is TRBV10-2 and J usage is TRBJ2-1, with D unresolved. V lost 2 bases and J lost 1, with 6 bases in between. This CDR3 has 14 residues. Germline CDR1 WSHSY, CDR2 SAAADI. CDR3 in DNA: TGCGCCAGCAGTGAGGCGAGGTCCTACAATGAGCAGTTCTTC. It yields the protein CASSEARSYNEQFF.

V is TRBV4-1 and J is TRBJ1-4; D unclear. With 1 base removed from V and 8 bases from J, the gap between germline ends came to 14 bases. The length of the CDR3 is 15 residues. Germline V CDR1 and CDR2: MGHRA, YSYEKL. The chain's CDR3 is CASSQVGGLGEKLFF. The CDR3 bases are TGCGCCAGCAGCCAAGTTGGAGGGCTGGGCGAAAAACTGTTTTTT.

CDR3 sequence (DNA): TGTGCCAGCTCACCGACAGGGTCCCGATATAACTATGGCTACACCTTC. Its protein product is CASSPTGSRYNYGYTF. V gene TRBV18 combines with J gene TRBJ1-2, with 7 bases matching TRBD1. The CDR3 consists of 16 residues. Unmatched junction bases numbered 8, after V lost 3 bases and J lost 1 base. CDR1 and CDR2 from the germline V gene are KGHSH and LQKENI.

The chain is built from TRBV6-5 and TRBJ1-5; 8 bases align to TRBD1. Unmatched junction bases numbered 6, after V lost 5 bases and J lost 3 bases. CDR1 and CDR2 from the germline V gene are MNHEY and SVGAGI. The CDR3 extends over 15 amino acids. The CDR3 loop is CASSRQGKSNQPQHF. For the CDR3, the DNA is TGTGCCAGCAGTAGACAGGGGAAATCCAATCAGCCCCAGCATTTT.

The chain joins TRBV5-1 to TRBJ1-2; tentatively, D is TRBD1 (6 bases). CDR3 length: 13 amino acids. Trimming left V 0 bases short and J 3 bases short, with 6 bases between. Germline loops: CDR1 SGHRS, CDR2 YFSETQ. CDR3 sequence reads: CASSLGQDYGYTF. CDR3 sequence (DNA): TGCGCCAGCAGCTTGGGACAGGACTATGGCTACACCTTC.

This chain's CDR3 is CASSLRGQGGSPLHF. Here the CDR3 DNA reads TGTGCCAGCAGTTTAAGGGGACAGGGTGGATCACCCCTCCACTTT. The gene calls are TRBV28 and TRBJ1-6; 9 bases align to TRBD1. Per the germline V gene, CDR1 is MDHEN and CDR2 is SYDVKM. V was clipped by 2 bases and J by 10 bases; unmatched bases: 6. The CDR3 length is 15 residues.

The chain combines TRBV5-4 with TRBJ1-6; a possible D gene is TRBD1 (6 bases). V was trimmed by 1 base and J by 9 bases, leaving 14 bases between them. This CDR3 spans 15 amino acids. In germline, CDR1 is SGHNT, CDR2 YYREEE (reference sequence). CDR3 amino acids: CASSLLDSITSPLHF. For the CDR3, the DNA is TGTGCCAGCAGCTTGCTGGACAGCATTACTTCACCCCTCCACTTT.

The chain is built from TRBV7-2 and TRBJ1-6, with 8 bases identical to TRBD1. CDR1 and CDR2 from the germline V gene are SGHTA and FQGNSA. This CDR3 is built from 17 residues. With 2 bases clipped from V and 6 bases from J, the junction kept 9 bases outside the gene matches. The CDR3 DNA sequence: TGTGCCAGCAGCTTACGCCTCCGCAGGGGGCCTAATTCACCCCTCCACTTT. It specifies CASSLRLRRGPNSPLHF.

The chain recombines TRBV12-3 or TRBV12-4 with TRBJ2-5; D not certain. The CDR3 is 12 amino acids. V was pared by 2 bases and J by 5 bases, with 6 bases between. The chain's CDR3 is CASSLFRETQYF. For the CDR3, the DNA is TGTGCCAGCAGTTTATTTCGTGAGACCCAGTACTTC.

This chain uses TRBV11-3 with TRBJ2-3; TRBD2 agrees at 16 bases. V gave up 5 bases and J gave up 1 base; unmatched junction bases: 6. Germline CDR1 reads SGHNT; CDR2 reads YENEEA. There are 18 residues in the CDR3. In DNA, the CDR3 is TGTGCCAGCAGCCTAGGGACTAGCGGGGGGGCCCGCACAGATACGCAGTATTTT. The encoded protein is CASSLGTSGGARTDTQYF.

The chain links TRBV19 to TRBJ2-5, with a weak D call TRBD2 (6 bases). The V end was cut by 5 bases, the J end by 4 bases, with 14 bases between. This CDR3 has 14 amino acids. From germline, CDR1 is LNHDA and CDR2 SQIVND (reference sequence). The CDR3: CASSSPSARETQYF. CDR3 DNA: TGTGCCAGTAGTTCGCCTAGCGCGAGAGAGACCCAGTACTTC.

The chain couples TRBV9 to TRBJ2-3, with a tentative D call TRBD1 (6 bases). The CDR3 loop spans 15 amino acids. V shed 3 bases and J shed 0 bases, with 11 bases lying between them. Germline V gene sequence: CDR1 SGDLS, CDR2 YYNGEE. The CDR3 nucleotides are TGTGCCAGCAGCGGACGGGACATCAGCACAGATACGCAGTATTTT. The encoded protein is CASSGRDISTDTQYF.

This chain uses TRBV29-1 with TRBJ2-7; no clear D. This CDR3 has 14 amino acids. Deletions cut 4 bases from V and 3 bases from J, with 16 bases between. CDR1 and CDR2 from the germline V gene are SQVTM and ANQGSEA. CDR3 DNA: TGCAGCGTTGTGTGGGTGGAGAAACTCTACGAGCAGTACTTC. Protein product: CSVVWVEKLYEQYF.

V and J are TRBV11-2 and TRBJ2-3; possibly TRBD2 for D (5 bases). The V gene's germline CDR1 is SGHAT and CDR2 FQNNGV. V lost 2 bases, J lost 4 bases, and 13 bases lay in between. This CDR3 is 15 amino acids long. The CDR3, as DNA: TGTGCCAGCAGCTTATTCTTAGTTAGCGCAGATACGCAGTATTTT. Amino acid sequence: CASSLFLVSADTQYF.